This T cell receptor beta chain was observed in a study of blood T cells in healthy people across ages (dated by TCRdb to the mid-2010s). Background for the entire study: In model experiments, template switching captured about one uniquely barcoded TCR beta cDNA molecule for every two T cells. Using the same blood draw, the study looked at two additional independent replicas of 1 million unique cDNA reads for two donors, one aged 18 to 30 and the other aged 80 or older. To avoid experimental bias, donors of different ages were distributed randomly across sequencing lanes. The donors were divided into four age groups: young (average approximately 17 years), middle-aged (roughly 40), aged (62) and long-lived (around 87). Using deep sequencing normalized with unique cDNA molecular identifiers, the study measured how TCR beta repertoire diversity changes with age. Overall study outcomes, separate from this receptor: As age increased, observed TCR beta diversity per million T cells dropped in a roughly linear way, and a significant reduction was already evident by age roughly 40. Compared with the aged group, more naive CD4+ T cells, fewer expanded clones and increased TCR diversity were shown by the long-lived group, suggesting age selection. Estimates of total diversity based on one million sequenced T cells were considered lower bounds and underestimates. A strong correlation was found between observed TCR beta diversity and the percentage of naive T cells measured by flow cytometry. Since profiling was done on bulk unsorted PBMCs, naive and antigen-experienced compartments could not be conclusively compared. Because donor CMV infection status was unknown, age-related changes in expanded clonotypes were potentially confounded.

This clonotype was observed a few times. No antigen is known for it. Base qualities are not recorded, but no much larger clone differs from it by a single base. The library was generated by 5' RACE. The listed sequencing device is Illumina HiSeq 2500. A second PCR of about 6 to 11 cycles was run with a J-beta primer mix and a sample-barcoded 5' primer. Each TCR beta cDNA molecule received a unique molecular identifier from a template-switch 5' adaptor carrying 12 random nucleotides. Each sample yielded at least 2.5 million CDR3-containing paired-end reads. First-strand cDNA was synthesized from all RNA with the Mint cDNA synthesis kit, primed by a TRBC-specific oligonucleotide. Following uracil-DNA glycosylase treatment, a first 18-cycle PCR with universal primers M1SS and BC2_uni_R was performed on all cDNA. The published analysis was carried out like this. Normalization of each sample was performed by random selection of 1 million high-quality reads, each carrying a distinct molecular identifier. Reads with shared molecular identifiers were discarded instead of being binned into consensus sequences. CDR3 identification, clonotype clustering and error correction used MiTCR with a Q25 quality threshold and the strictest error-elimination algorithm. Lower-bound total TCR beta diversity was estimated with a nonparametric unseen species model using Euler transformation. TCRdb trimmed public reads at Q25 via fastp, called clones via MiXCR and kept in-frame beta chains. Identical CDR3 proteins give one entry, which carries the most common genes and DNA. The V and J calls were not made by the authors but by TCRdb's processing. In this sample the table shows around 780,000 distinct CDR3 sequences, about 56% of which occur a single time. Roughly 24% of the sample comes from the top ten.

V is cut by 2 bases and J by 4 bases, and the space between the germline ends is 5 bases. CDR1 and CDR2 are read off the germline V gene as SGHAT and FQNNGV. The CDR3 contains 13 residues, cysteine and phenylalanine counted. Here the CDR3 DNA is all that survives: 39 bases in frame from base 1. Systemically healthy Caucasian individuals from Russia, 35 to 40 in total and aged roughly 6 to 90 years, were included as donors. Roughly 9.5 milliliters of peripheral blood were drawn from each donor into EDTA-treated Vacutainer tubes. Ficoll-Paque density-gradient centrifugation was used to isolate PBMCs, with at least 6 million obtained per sample. Trizol reagent was used to extract total RNA from PBMCs, with at least 5.5 micrograms per sample. The percentages of naive CD45RAhigh/CD27high T cells were determined by flow cytometry on a PBMC aliquot from every donor.

This TCR derives from a man aged 40-49 years in good health. Sequenced sample: blood. The rearranged segments are TRBV11-2 and TRBJ2-2; the D gene lacks a confident call. The DNA sequence is as follows: TGTGCCAGCAGCTTACGGTCCACCGGGGAGCTGTTTTTT. Its protein reads: CASSLRSTGELFF.